These 22 T cell receptor beta chains originate from one sample sequenced in a study of shared T cell receptors in the human thymus. Sequencing was performed with immunoSEQ multiplex PCR; in TCRdb, only in-frame clones are kept and a portion is missing. The sample records approximately 730,000 clones, approximately 85% being singletons. The data also belong to a second study, concerning human thymus T cells.

The material sequenced was thymocytes. Receptors originate from a girl less than two years old with a congenital heart defect.

This clone was counted once. The chain is built from TRBV2 and TRBJ2-7; D is unresolved. The CDR3 is made up of 14 amino acids. The germline gives CDR1 SNHLY, CDR2 FYNNEI. V lost 7 bases, J lost 3 bases, and 16 bases lay in between. The CDR3 region has the DNA TGTGCCAGCAAAAGGTCCGGCAGGAACTACGAGCAGTACTTC. Protein product: CASKRSGRNYEQYF.

The chain has TRBV7-6 and TRBJ2-2, with D possibly matching TRBD1 (7 bases). CDR1 is SGHVS and CDR2 is FNYEAQ in the germline V gene. V shed 1 base and J shed 5 bases, with 14 bases lying between them. The CDR3 consists of 16 residues. Here the CDR3 DNA reads TGTGCCAGCAGCTTAGGCCTTTCAGGGGGGACCGGGGAGCTGTTTTTT. Residues: CASSLGLSGGTGELFF.

The chain recombines TRBV4-1 with TRBJ2-5; weak D call: TRBD1 (6 bases). V was pared by 1 base and J by 4 bases, with 13 bases between. The CDR3 contains 15 residues. Germline loops: CDR1 MGHRA, CDR2 YSYEKL. CDR3 loop: CASSQAQGTGETQYF. The CDR3 DNA sequence: TGCGCCAGCAGCCAAGCTCAGGGGACGGGAGAGACCCAGTACTTC.

Worth noting for this clone: The CDR3 does not close with the conserved phenylalanine or tryptophan, likely indicating a read error. The limits of the CDR3 on the DNA are not certain, so only TCRdb's listed CDR3 is given. The CDR3 sequence is CASSEDAPR. This chain uses TRBV6-1 with TRBJ1-1. The CDR3 is 9 residues long, counting both termini. Germline values: CDR1 MNHNS, CDR2 SASEGT.

The chain joins TRBV19 to TRBJ1-1; D is unresolved. Germline lookup yields CDR1 LNHDA and CDR2 SQIVND (reference sequence). This CDR3 has 14 amino acids. V was clipped by 4 bases and J by 1 base, with 10 bases between them. The CDR3 DNA is TGTGCCAGTAGTAGAGGGCGGGAGAACACTGAAGCTTTCTTT. Amino acid sequence: CASSRGRENTEAFF.

This chain uses TRBV25-1 with TRBJ1-2; D gene ambiguous. The germline V gene encodes CDR1 MGHDK and CDR2 SYGVNS. Trimming pared 1 base from V and 5 bases from J, leaving 8 bases between. The CDR3 covers 13 residues. In nucleotides, the CDR3 is TGTGCCAGCAGTGAATTTGGAGGGTATGGCTACACCTTC. Amino acids: CASSEFGGYGYTF.

This clone was counted once. The chain couples TRBV7-2 to TRBJ2-2; 10 bases match TRBD1. V was pared by 0 bases and J by 1 base, with 14 bases of the junction left unmatched. The CDR3 covers 21 residues. Germline lookup yields CDR1 SGHTA and CDR2 FQGNSA. The CDR3 nucleotides are TGTGCCAGCAGCTTAGCCCTCATATACCACGGACAGGGGGAGAACACCGGGGAGCTGTTTTTT. The encoded protein is CASSLALIYHGQGENTGELFF.

The rearrangement joins TRBV18 to TRBJ1-1; TRBD1 agrees at 7 bases. The CDR3 covers 13 residues. The germline gives CDR1 KGHSH, CDR2 LQKENI. V shed 5 bases, J shed 3 bases, and the junction held 3 bases outside the gene matches. The CDR3 DNA sequence: TGTGCCAGCTCAGACAGGGTGGACACTGAAGCTTTCTTT. Protein sequence: CASSDRVDTEAFF.

CDR3 coding DNA: TGTGCCAGCAGCTTAGAGGACTCCGGGACCTATAATTCACCCCTCCACTTT. It codes for CASSLEDSGTYNSPLHF. The chain joins TRBV11-2 to TRBJ1-6; D remains unclear. The germline V gene encodes CDR1 SGHAT and CDR2 FQNNGV. The CDR3 covers 17 residues. V was shortened by 0 bases and J by 2 bases, with 11 bases between the two germline ends.

J is TRBJ2-7 and V is TRBV28; tentative D call: TRBD1 (5 bases). Germline CDR1 is MDHEN and CDR2 is SYDVKM. The CDR3 has 13 residues. The ends were cut back, 3 bases at V and 6 bases at J, with 12 bases in the middle. CDR3: CASSFYRRFEQYF. The DNA of the CDR3 is TGTGCCAGCAGTTTTTACAGGCGGTTCGAGCAGTACTTC. The whole variable domain, remainder taken from reference TRBV28 and TRBJ2-7, is DVKVTQSSRYLVKRTGEKVFLECVQDMDHENMFWYRQDPGLGLRLIYFSYDVKMKEKGDIPEGYSVSREKKERFSLILESASTNQTSMYLCASSFYRRFEQYFGPGTRLTVT.

This clone appeared a few times. The chain carries TRBV29-1 and TRBJ1-2; maybe TRBD1 (5 bases). The length of the CDR3 is 13 residues. The germline gives CDR1 SQVTM, CDR2 ANQGSEA. V shed 3 bases and J shed 4 bases, with 12 bases lying between them. The CDR3 here is CSVDRGEAYGYTF. DNA for the CDR3: TGCAGCGTTGATCGGGGGGAAGCCTATGGCTACACCTTC. Filled out from reference TRBV29-1 and TRBJ1-2, the complete variable domain reads SAVISQKPSRDICQRGTSLTIQCQVDSQVTMMFWYRQQPGQSLTLIATANQGSEATYESGFVIDKFPISRPNLTFSTLTVSNMSPEDSSIYLCSVDRGEAYGYTFGSGTRLTVV.

V is TRBV25-1 and J is TRBJ2-3; 9 bases match TRBD2. The CDR3 has 15 amino acids. Germline V gene lookup returns CDR1 MGHDK and CDR2 SYGVNS. V was clipped by 7 bases and J by 2 bases; unmatched bases: 7. The CDR3 DNA reads TGTGCCAGCACTGCGGGACTAGCCGTCACAGATACGCAGTATTTT. Its translation is CASTAGLAVTDTQYF.

The gene calls are TRBV6-1 and TRBJ1-5; TRBD1 might be the D (6 bases). V lost 4 bases and J lost 2, with 15 bases in between. The germline V gene encodes CDR1 MNHNS and CDR2 SASEGT. The CDR3 runs to 16 residues. As DNA, the CDR3 is TGTGCCAGCAGTGCCAGCAGGGGATTGGGCAATCAGCCCCAGCATTTT. This sequence encodes CASSASRGLGNQPQHF.

The rearrangement links TRBV4-1 to TRBJ1-3; TRBD1 is a possible D gene (6 bases). Per the germline V gene, CDR1 is MGHRA and CDR2 is YSYEKL. V shed 0 bases and J shed 0 bases, with 9 bases lying between them. CDR3 length: 16 residues. The CDR3 sequence is CASSQDTGHSGNTIYF. The DNA for the CDR3 is TGCGCCAGCAGCCAAGATACAGGGCACTCTGGAAACACCATATATTTT.

This chain joins TRBV11-2 and TRBJ2-7; no clear D. The CDR3 has 11 amino acids. V was clipped by 3 bases and J by 4 bases, with 4 bases between them. Per the germline V gene, CDR1 is SGHAT and CDR2 is FQNNGV. CDR3 sequence (DNA): TGTGCCAGCAGCTTCTCTTACGAGCAGTACTTC. It translates to CASSFSYEQYF. The entire variable domain, with the rest obtained from reference TRBV11-2 and TRBJ2-7, is as follows: EAGVAQSPRYKIIEKRQSVAFWCNPISGHATLYWYQQILGQGPKLLIQFQNNGVVDDSQLPKDRFSAERLKGVDSTLKIQPAKLEDSAVYLCASSFSYEQYFGPGTRLTVT.

This clone appeared a few times. The chain carries TRBV28 and TRBJ1-5; 9 nucleotides align to TRBD1. The CDR3 covers 17 residues. The V gene's germline CDR1 is MDHEN and CDR2 SYDVKM. Germline trimming cut 0 bases from V and 5 bases from J; bases unmatched to any gene: 8. CDR3 DNA sequence: TGTGCCAGCAGTTTATGGAGCAAGGACAGGGGTGATCAGCCCCAGCATTTT. Translated: CASSLWSKDRGDQPQHF.

This sequence joins TRBV19 and TRBJ1-2; D call uncertain. CDR3 length: 13 residues. Germline V gene sequence: CDR1 LNHDA, CDR2 SQIVND (reference sequence). V gave up 3 bases and J gave up 6 bases, with 11 bases separating them. CDR3 amino acids: CASSIEAKDGYTF. CDR3 nucleotides: TGTGCCAGTAGTATCGAGGCCAAGGATGGCTACACCTTC.

The chain is built from TRBV5-4 and TRBJ2-5; tentatively, D is TRBD1 (6 bases). The germline V and J ends were trimmed by 8 bases and 2 bases, with 10 bases remaining between them. There are 12 residues in the CDR3. Per germline, CDR1 SGHNT and CDR2 YYREEE (reference sequence). The CDR3 spells CASGQTQETQYF. CDR3 sequence (DNA): TGTGCCAGTGGACAGACGCAAGAGACCCAGTACTTC.

This clone has more than one count but fewer than ten. Here the CDR3 DNA reads TGTGCCAGCAGTGTATCGAGGACAGGGTTATCTCAGCCCCAGCATTTT. This encodes CASSVSRTGLSQPQHF. V gene TRBV2 combines with J gene TRBJ1-5; 8 bases match TRBD1. Germline assignment: CDR1 SNHLY and CDR2 FYNNEI. CDR3 length: 16 residues. The ends lost 4 bases at V and 6 bases at J; junction bases unmatched: 11.

J is TRBJ2-1 and V is TRBV5-1; 10 bases map to TRBD2. Unmatched junction bases numbered 6, after V lost 0 bases and J lost 3 bases. Germline loops: CDR1 SGHRS, CDR2 YFSETQ. The CDR3 spans 17 residues. CDR3 DNA sequence: TGCGCCAGCAGCTTGGAAGGCCTAGCGGGGGACTACAATGAGCAGTTCTTC. This encodes CASSLEGLAGDYNEQFF.

The V and J genes are TRBV2 and TRBJ2-7; possible D gene TRBD2, 5 bases. The CDR3 covers 14 residues. The germline V gene encodes CDR1 SNHLY and CDR2 FYNNEI. In DNA form, the CDR3 reads TGTGCGTCCGAGGGTCCGAGCGCGATATGGGAGCAGTACTTC. Protein sequence: CASEGPSAIWEQYF.

V and J are TRBV5-1 and TRBJ2-2, with 10 bases aligning to TRBD2. The CDR3 has 18 amino acids. CDR1 is SGHRS and CDR2 is YFSETQ in the germline V gene. V dropped 0 bases and J dropped 0; count of bases not matched to a gene: 5. The CDR3 loop reads CASSLGGSGGPNTGELFF. Written as DNA, the CDR3 is TGCGCCAGCAGCTTGGGAGGTAGCGGGGGGCCGAACACCGGGGAGCTGTTTTTT.